This T cell receptor beta chain was obtained from a study of T cell responses to AZD1222 COVID-19 vaccine. Points from the study as a whole: CD4 TCRs associated with vaccination spanned spike, dominating at 160-218 and 743-854. Spike-specific TCR breadth and depth rose after two AZD1222 doses. Close to half of spike-specific TCRs reportedly recognize unmutated variant regions.

Repertoires were generated with immunoSEQ multiplex PCR, while TCRdb's copy carries only in-frame clones and drops some. Among fewer than 200,000 clones listed, around nine tenths were seen once. The CDR3 runs to 15 residues. J lost 7 bases, V lost 5 bases, and 6 bases had no gene match. Germline V gene data show CDR1 as SEHNR and CDR2 as FQNEAQ (reference sequence). It was second doses at about 4 or about 12 weeks that were pooled. Comment on this clone: Antigen unknown.

Sequencing used peripheral blood, obtained 28 days after the second AZD1222 dose. The receptor's source is an adult who received the AZD1222 COVID-19 vaccine. The V call is TRBV7-9, the J call TRBJ1-6, with TRBD1 matching over 9 bases. Here the CDR3 DNA reads TGTGCCAGCAGCCCGGCCGGGACAGGGAATTCACCCCTCCACTTT. This gives the protein CASSPAGTGNSPLHF.